This T cell receptor beta chain appears in the sequencing data of a study of human T cells and chemical hapten exposure. Time point in this sample: patch test 2, 6 weeks after DPC sensitization. Treatment of the sample: therapeutic diphenylcyclopropenone sensitization with weekly scalp DPC. This clonotype was detected a few times. TCRdb ran MiXCR on the RACE reads and lists one entry per CDR3 protein. This table has about 84,000 distinct CDR3 sequences, 10% appearing once. The germline V gene encodes CDR1 SGHKS and CDR2 YYEKEE (reference sequence). The CDR3 has 16 amino acids. V was shortened by 1 base and J by 3 bases, with 17 bases between the two germline ends.

This rearrangement joins TRBV5-5 to TRBJ2-7, with a tentative D call TRBD2 (5 bases). This TCR derives from a woman aged 50 to 60 with alopecia areata. Some clones in this sample may be carry-over from other donors' samples. The sample was whole blood, taken in connection with sensitization to the hapten diphenylcyclopropenone (DPC). CDR3 sequence reads: CASSLRPDSDIYEQYF. DNA for the CDR3: TGTGCCAGCAGCTTGCGGCCAGATAGCGATATCTACGAGCAGTACTTC.